This passage covers 9 T cell receptor beta chains from one sample sequenced in a study of blood T cell repertoires in COVID-19. Libraries were prepared by immunoSEQ multiplex PCR; TCRdb keeps only in-frame clonotypes and omits some of them. The table lists 15,000 or so clones, around 75% of them singletons. Sequencing used peripheral blood. The receptors were sampled from a man aged 55 to 70 with acute or convalescent COVID-19.

In this sample, this clone turned up a few times. The chain has TRBV4-3 and TRBJ1-1, with D perhaps TRBD1 (5 bases). V lost 0 bases and J 6 bases, leaving 14 bases between the germline ends. Germline lookup yields CDR1 LGHNA and CDR2 YSLEER. CDR3 length equals 15 residues. CDR3 nucleotide sequence: TGCGCCAGCAGCCAAGATTCTCAGGGATTTTCTGAAGCTTTCTTT. Amino acid sequence: CASSQDSQGFSEAFF.

The genes are TRBV5-1 and TRBJ2-3, with D possibly matching TRBD1 (5 bases). CDR1 is SGHRS and CDR2 is YFSETQ in the germline V gene. V was trimmed by 2 bases and J by 0 bases, leaving 7 bases between them. The CDR3 consists of 14 residues. CDR3 protein: CASSFGHSTDTQYF. DNA for the CDR3: TGCGCCAGCAGCTTTGGACACAGCACAGATACGCAGTATTTT.

The genes are TRBV7-8 and TRBJ2-3; TRBD1 is a possible D gene (6 bases). The V end was cut by 5 bases, the J end by 4 bases, with 13 bases between. The CDR3 runs 14 residues. Germline V gene sequence: CDR1 SGHVS, CDR2 FQNEAQ. The CDR3 DNA reads TGTGCCAGCAGCCCCGGGACAAGTTCAGATACGCAGTATTTT. Protein sequence: CASSPGTSSDTQYF.

In this sample, this clone turned up once. This chain connects TRBV2 to TRBJ2-6; D might be TRBD1 (5 bases). The germline V and J ends were trimmed by 4 bases and 4 bases, with 11 bases remaining between them. CDR3 size: 15 residues. CDR1 and CDR2 from the germline V gene are SNHLY and FYNNEI. The CDR3, as DNA: TGTGCCAGCAGTGTAAGGGGCGCGGGGGCCAACGTCCTGACTTTC. It codes for CASSVRGAGANVLTF.

This rearrangement joins TRBV7-9 to TRBJ2-1, with 7 nucleotides matching TRBD1. The germline gives CDR1 SEHNR, CDR2 FQNEAQ (reference sequence). CDR3 length: 15 amino acids. Unmatched junction bases numbered 6, after V lost 5 bases and J lost 2 bases. The chain's CDR3 is CASSQTGRTYNEQFF. CDR3 coding DNA: TGTGCCAGCAGCCAGACAGGGAGAACCTACAATGAGCAGTTCTTC.

The gene calls are TRBV4-1 and TRBJ2-1; 10 positions agree with TRBD2. CDR3 length: 16 residues. V was pared by 0 bases and J by 7 bases, with 6 bases of the junction left unmatched. Germline V gene data show CDR1 as MGHRA and CDR2 as YSYEKL. The CDR3 sequence is CASSQDSSGRANEQFF. In nucleotides, the CDR3 is TGCGCCAGCAGCCAAGATTCGAGCGGGAGGGCGAATGAGCAGTTCTTC.

The V and J genes are TRBV5-1 and TRBJ2-1; D is undetermined. The CDR3 loop spans 14 amino acids. Germline V gene data show CDR1 as SGHRS and CDR2 as YFSETQ. Trimming pared 4 bases from V and 5 bases from J, leaving 13 bases between. Here the CDR3 DNA reads TGCGCCAGCAGCACCATGGCAGAACACAATGAGCAGTTCTTC. Protein: CASSTMAEHNEQFF.

The chain carries TRBV13 and TRBJ2-1; 10 bases are shared with TRBD2. Unmatched junction bases numbered 7, after V lost 5 bases and J lost 0 bases. This CDR3 spans 17 amino acids. Germline-derived CDR1 and CDR2 are PRHDT and FYEKMQ (reference sequence). Here the CDR3 reads CASSRTSSGSSYNEQFF. The CDR3 DNA follows: TGTGCCAGCAGCAGGACCTCTAGCGGGAGCTCCTACAATGAGCAGTTCTTC.

CDR3 in DNA: TGTGCCAGCAGCTTAGGCGGGACAGGGGGCAGGAATGAGCAGTTCTTC. As protein: CASSLGGTGGRNEQFF. The chain employs TRBV7-2 and TRBJ2-1, with TRBD1 matching over 12 bases. V was pared by 1 base and J by 7 bases, with 5 bases of the junction left unmatched. CDR1 SGHTA and CDR2 FQGNSA come from the germline V gene. CDR3 length equals 16 residues. Using reference TRBV7-2 and TRBJ2-1 for the parts outside the CDR3, the full variable domain is GAGVSQSPSNKVTEKGKDVELRCDPISGHTALYWYRQSLGQGLEFLIYFQGNSAPDKSGLPSDRFSAERTGGSVSTLTIQRTQQEDSAVYLCASSLGGTGGRNEQFFGPGTRLTVL.